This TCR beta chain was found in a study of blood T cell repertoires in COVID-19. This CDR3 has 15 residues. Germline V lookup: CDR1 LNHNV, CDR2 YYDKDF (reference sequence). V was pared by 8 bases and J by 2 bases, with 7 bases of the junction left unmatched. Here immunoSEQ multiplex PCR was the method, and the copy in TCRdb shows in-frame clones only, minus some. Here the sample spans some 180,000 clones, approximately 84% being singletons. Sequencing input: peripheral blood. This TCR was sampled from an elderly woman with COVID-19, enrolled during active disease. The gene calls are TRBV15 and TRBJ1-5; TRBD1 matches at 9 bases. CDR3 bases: TGTGCCACCCTAAAGGGGGACAGGGGCAATCAGCCCCAGCATTTT. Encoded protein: CATLKGDRGNQPQHF.